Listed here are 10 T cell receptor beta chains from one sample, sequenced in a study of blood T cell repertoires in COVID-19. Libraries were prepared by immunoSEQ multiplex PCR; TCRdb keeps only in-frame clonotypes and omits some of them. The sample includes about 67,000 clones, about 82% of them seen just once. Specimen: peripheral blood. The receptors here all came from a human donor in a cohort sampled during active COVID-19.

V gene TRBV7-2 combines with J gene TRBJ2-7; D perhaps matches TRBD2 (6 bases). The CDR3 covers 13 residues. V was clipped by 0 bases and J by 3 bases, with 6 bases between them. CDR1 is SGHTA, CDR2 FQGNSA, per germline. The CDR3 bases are TGTGCCAGCAGCTTAGCGGGGGGCTACGAGCAGTACTTC. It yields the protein CASSLAGGYEQYF.

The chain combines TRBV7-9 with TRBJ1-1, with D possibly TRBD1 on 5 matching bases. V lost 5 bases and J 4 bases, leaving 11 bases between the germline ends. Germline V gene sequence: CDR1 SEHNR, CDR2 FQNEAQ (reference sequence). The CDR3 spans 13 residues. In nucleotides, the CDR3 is TGTGCCAGCAGCCTGTTGGGGGGCACTGAAGCTTTCTTT. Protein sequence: CASSLLGGTEAFF. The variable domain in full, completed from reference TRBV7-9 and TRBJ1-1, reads DTGVSQNPRHKITKRGQNVTFRCDPISEHNRLYWYRQTLGQGPEFLTYFQNEAQLEKSRLLSDRFSAERPKGSFSTLEIQRTEQGDSAMYLCASSLLGGTEAFFGQGTRLTVV.

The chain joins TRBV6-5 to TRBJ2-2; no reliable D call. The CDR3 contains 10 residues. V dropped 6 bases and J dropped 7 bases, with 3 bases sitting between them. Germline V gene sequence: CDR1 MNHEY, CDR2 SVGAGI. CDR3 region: CASRSGELFF. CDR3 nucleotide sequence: TGTGCCAGCAGGAGCGGGGAGCTGTTTTTT.

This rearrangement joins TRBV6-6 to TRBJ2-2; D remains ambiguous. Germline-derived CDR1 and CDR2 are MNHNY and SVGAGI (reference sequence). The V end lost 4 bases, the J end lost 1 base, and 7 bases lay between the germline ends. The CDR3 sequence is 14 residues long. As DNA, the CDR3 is TGTGCCAGCAGTTTCTACAGGAACACCGGGGAGCTGTTTTTT. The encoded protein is CASSFYRNTGELFF.

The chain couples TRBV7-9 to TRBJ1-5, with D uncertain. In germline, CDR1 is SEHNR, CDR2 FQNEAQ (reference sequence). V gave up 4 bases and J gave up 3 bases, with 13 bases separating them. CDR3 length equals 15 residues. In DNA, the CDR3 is TGTGCCAGCAGCTCGGACGGGAGGGACAATCAGCCCCAGCATTTT. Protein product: CASSSDGRDNQPQHF.

The CDR3 DNA is TGTGCCAGCAGCTTACAGCGACGCCACGAGCAGTACTTC. Translated, it gives CASSLQRRHEQYF. The chain has TRBV7-2 and TRBJ2-7, with no clear D. CDR1 and CDR2 (germline): SGHTA, FQGNSA. The CDR3 covers 13 residues. Trimming took 2 bases from V and 5 from J, leaving 10 bases between them.

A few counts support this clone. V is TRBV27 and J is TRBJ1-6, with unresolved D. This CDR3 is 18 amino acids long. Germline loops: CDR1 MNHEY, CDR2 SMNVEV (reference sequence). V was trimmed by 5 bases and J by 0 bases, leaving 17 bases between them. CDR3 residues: CASSQDPRRSSYNSPLHF. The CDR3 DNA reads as TGTGCCAGCAGTCAAGACCCCCGCCGGAGCTCCTATAATTCACCCCTCCACTTT.

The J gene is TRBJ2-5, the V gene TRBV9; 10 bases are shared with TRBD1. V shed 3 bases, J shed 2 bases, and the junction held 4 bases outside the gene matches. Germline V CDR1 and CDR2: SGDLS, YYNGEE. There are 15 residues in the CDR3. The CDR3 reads CASSARDRGQETQYF. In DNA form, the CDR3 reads TGTGCCAGCAGCGCCCGGGACAGGGGACAAGAGACCCAGTACTTC. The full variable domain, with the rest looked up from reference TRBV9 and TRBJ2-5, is DSGVTQTPKHLITATGQRVTLRCSPRSGDLSVYWYQQSLDQGLQFLIQYYNGEERAKGNILERFSAQQFPDLHSELNLSSLELGDSALYFCASSARDRGQETQYFGPGTRLLVL.

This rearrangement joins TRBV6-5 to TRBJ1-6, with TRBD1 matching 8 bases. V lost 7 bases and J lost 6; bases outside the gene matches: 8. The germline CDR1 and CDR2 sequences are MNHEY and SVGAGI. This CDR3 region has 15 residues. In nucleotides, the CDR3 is TGTGCCAGCATTTGGAGGGACAGGAGTAATTCACCCCTCCACTTT. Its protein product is CASIWRDRSNSPLHF.

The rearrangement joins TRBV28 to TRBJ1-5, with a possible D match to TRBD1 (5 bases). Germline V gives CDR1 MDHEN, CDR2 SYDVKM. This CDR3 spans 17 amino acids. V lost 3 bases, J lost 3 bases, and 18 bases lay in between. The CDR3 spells CASSFGGDGKYNQPQHF. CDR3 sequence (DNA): TGTGCCAGCAGTTTTGGGGGGGACGGGAAATACAATCAGCCCCAGCATTTT. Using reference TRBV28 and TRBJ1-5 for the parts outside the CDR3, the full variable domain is DVKVTQSSRYLVKRTGEKVFLECVQDMDHENMFWYRQDPGLGLRLIYFSYDVKMKEKGDIPEGYSVSREKKERFSLILESASTNQTSMYLCASSFGGDGKYNQPQHFGDGTRLSIL.